One and the same sample provided the 16 T cell receptor beta chains below, sequenced in a study of shared clonotypes between healthy human individuals. Terminally differentiated effector memory CD45RA+ cells were excluded from the naive CD8 cells, which were CD45RO-negative and positively selected for CCR7. Method: immunoSEQ multiplex PCR; TCRdb's copy keeps in-frame clones and lacks some. The table has 600,000 or so clones, 98% seen once. The sample was naive CD8+ T cells sorted from blood. These receptor sequences come from a man under 40 in good health.

The chain combines TRBV28 with TRBJ2-7; no firm D call. The CDR3 runs 15 residues. V dropped 2 bases and J dropped 3 bases, with 14 bases sitting between them. The germline CDR1 and CDR2 sequences are MDHEN and SYDVKM. CDR3 protein: CASSLPSTELYEQYF. The CDR3 coding sequence is TGTGCCAGCAGTTTACCCTCCACAGAGCTCTACGAGCAGTACTTC.

Written as DNA, the CDR3 is TGTGCCAGCAGCTTAGTGAGGGCTAGCCCTTTTGGGACCGGGGAGCTGTTTTTT. Its translation: CASSLVRASPFGTGELFF. V gene TRBV7-2 combines with J gene TRBJ2-2; D is perhaps TRBD2 (5 bases). This CDR3 region has 18 residues. The V and J ends lost 1 base and 5 bases respectively, with 20 bases between them. From germline, CDR1 is SGHTA and CDR2 FQGNSA.

The chain employs TRBV7-6 and TRBJ2-5, with no clear D. This CDR3 has 15 residues. Trimming took 7 bases from V and 3 from J, leaving 18 bases between them. CDR1 is SGHVS and CDR2 is FNYEAQ in the germline V gene. CDR3 amino acids: CASIPTARLEETQYF. CDR3 coding DNA: TGTGCCAGCATTCCAACGGCACGTCTTGAAGAGACCCAGTACTTC.

The J gene is TRBJ2-7, the V gene TRBV27; 9 nucleotides line up with TRBD2. Germline trimming cut 4 bases from V and 0 bases from J; bases unmatched to any gene: 7. The CDR3 is 16 residues long. Looked up from germline, CDR1 is MNHEY and CDR2 is SMNVEV (reference sequence). CDR3 coding DNA: TGTGCCAGCAGTTACTCGGCTAGCGGGACCTCCTACGAGCAGTACTTC. Translating it yields CASSYSASGTSYEQYF.

CDR3 sequence: CASEPGLAGGASYNEQFF. CDR3 sequence (DNA): TGTGCCAGCGAGCCGGGACTAGCGGGAGGGGCGTCCTACAATGAGCAGTTCTTC. The chain joins TRBV9 to TRBJ2-1, with TRBD2 identical over 16 bases. CDR1 and CDR2 from the germline V gene are SGDLS and YYNGEE. The V gene end was trimmed by 7 bases and the J gene end by 1 base; junction bases not matched to a gene: 8. This CDR3 has 18 residues.

The CDR3 nucleotides read TGTGCCAGCAGCTCTGACCCAGGGGCCTACAATGAGCAGTTCTTC. This translates into CASSSDPGAYNEQFF. This rearrangement joins TRBV7-6 to TRBJ2-1; the D gene is possibly TRBD1 (6 bases). CDR1 is SGHVS and CDR2 is FNYEAQ in the germline V gene. The CDR3 contains 15 residues. Deletions cut 4 bases from V and 2 bases from J, with 12 bases between. Supplemented by reference TRBV7-6 and TRBJ2-1, the full variable domain reads GAGVSQSPRYKVTKRGQDVALRCDPISGHVSLYWYRQALGQGPEFLTYFNYEAQQDKSGLPNDRFSAERPEGSISTLTIQRTEQRDSAMYRCASSSDPGAYNEQFFGPGTRLTVL.

V is TRBV2 and J is TRBJ1-1; D is possibly TRBD1 (5 bases). This CDR3 has 14 residues. V lost 8 bases to trimming and J lost 0 bases, with 13 bases between them. Germline assignment: CDR1 SNHLY and CDR2 FYNNEI. CDR3 coding DNA: TGTGCCAGCCCGACGGACACGATGAACACTGAAGCTTTCTTT. Its protein product is CASPTDTMNTEAFF. Full variable domain (remainder filled in from reference TRBV2 and TRBJ1-1): EPEVTQTPSHQVTQMGQEVILRCVPISNHLYFYWYRQILGQKVEFLVSFYNNEISEKSEIFDDQFSVERPDGSNFTLKIRSTKLEDSAMYFCASPTDTMNTEAFFGQGTRLTVV.

The rearrangement uses TRBV9 and TRBJ2-1; 8 positions match TRBD2. The CDR3 sequence is 16 residues long. Per germline, CDR1 SGDLS and CDR2 YYNGEE. Trimming cost V 1 base and J 5 bases; bases outside gene matches: 8. The CDR3 bases are TGTGCCAGCAGCGTACTGAAGGGACTAGAAAACAATGAGCAGTTCTTC. The encoded protein is CASSVLKGLENNEQFF.

The rearrangement joins TRBV4-1 to TRBJ2-7; 7 bases map to TRBD1. V lost 0 bases and J lost 0; bases outside the gene matches: 14. Germline CDR1 reads MGHRA; CDR2 reads YSYEKL. There are 19 residues in the CDR3. The CDR3, as DNA: TGCGCCAGCAGCCAAGATTTGATCCACCTGGACAGGCACTCCTACGAGCAGTACTTC. Amino acid sequence: CASSQDLIHLDRHSYEQYF.

This clone was observed a single time. The V gene is TRBV4-3, the J gene TRBJ1-1; D uncertain. The CDR3 has 14 amino acids. The germline CDR1 and CDR2 sequences are LGHNA and YSLEER. Trimming took off 0 bases at V and 3 bases at J, with 8 bases between the two ends. The CDR3 sequence is CASSQDWEDTEAFF. For the CDR3, the DNA is TGCGCCAGCAGCCAAGATTGGGAGGACACTGAAGCTTTCTTT.

This chain connects TRBV2 to TRBJ1-5, with D possibly matching TRBD1 (6 bases). The CDR3 is made up of 13 amino acids. CDR1 is SNHLY and CDR2 is FYNNEI in the germline V gene. Trimming removed 7 bases at V and 3 bases at J, with 10 bases between. The CDR3 protein is CASMDRINQPQHF. The CDR3, as DNA: TGTGCCAGCATGGACAGAATCAATCAGCCCCAGCATTTT.

The chain couples TRBV27 to TRBJ2-7; D is undetermined. V was trimmed by 2 bases and J by 3 bases, leaving 14 bases between them. Per germline, CDR1 MNHEY and CDR2 SMNVEV (reference sequence). The CDR3 extends over 15 amino acids. For the CDR3, the DNA is TGTGCCAGCAGTTTAGCCCTAGGTCCCAGCTACGAGCAGTACTTC. This codes for CASSLALGPSYEQYF.

The chain recombines TRBV19 with TRBJ1-2; D not resolved. CDR1 LNHDA and CDR2 SQIVND come from the germline V gene (reference sequence). V shed 5 bases and J shed 2 bases, with 12 bases lying between them. The CDR3 runs to 14 residues. As DNA, the CDR3 is TGTGCCAGTAGTGACCCAGACCAGAACTATGGCTACACCTTC. Translation: CASSDPDQNYGYTF.

The chain uses TRBV28 and TRBJ1-2; TRBD1 is a possible D gene (5 bases). The CDR3 is 14 amino acids. V lost 1 base, J lost 6 bases, and 12 bases lay in between. Germline V lookup: CDR1 MDHEN, CDR2 SYDVKM. CDR3 DNA: TGTGCCAGCAGTTTATCAGGGAACCTAGATGGCTACACCTTC. This encodes CASSLSGNLDGYTF.

Points on this clone: Other DNA sequences of this sample code for an identical CDR3. This chain connects TRBV7-9 to TRBJ2-7; no clear D gene. V lost 0 bases and J 0 bases, leaving 9 bases between the germline ends. The CDR3 is 15 residues long. Per germline, CDR1 SEHNR and CDR2 FQNEAQ (reference sequence). The CDR3 region has the DNA TGTGCCAGCAGCTTAGCGCTAACAGACTCCTACGAGCAGTACTTC. The encoded protein is CASSLALTDSYEQYF. Full variable domain (missing parts from reference TRBV7-9 and TRBJ2-7): DTGVSQNPRHKITKRGQNVTFRCDPISEHNRLYWYRQTLGQGPEFLTYFQNEAQLEKSRLLSDRFSAERPKGSFSTLEIQRTEQGDSAMYLCASSLALTDSYEQYFGPGTRLTVT.

For the CDR3, the DNA is TGTGCCAGCACCCCCGTACAGGGGTCGGGCGGCTACACCTTC. It yields the protein CASTPVQGSGGYTF. This chain links TRBV28 with TRBJ1-2; 7 nucleotides line up with TRBD1. V was clipped by 7 bases and J by 8 bases; unmatched bases: 13. CDR1 and CDR2 (germline): MDHEN, SYDVKM. The CDR3 length is 14 residues.